Below, 6 T cell receptor beta chains from the same sample are listed, as sequenced in a study of breast tumors, draining lymph nodes, adjacent tissues (dated by TCRdb to 2016 to 2018). The protocol used for the library was multiplex PCR. Sequencing instrument: Illumina HiSeq 2000. TCRdb applied fastp at Q25 and MiXCR to the public reads, then kept only in-frame beta chains. Rows are unified per CDR3 protein, each entry keeping the most common DNA and genes. The sample table contains tens of thousands of distinct CDR3 sequences; only one count was recorded for around 60% of them. The top ten constitute about 19% of the sample. Specimen: breast tumor tissue. The receptors were gathered from a female donor with breast cancer. Some clones in this sample may be carry-over from other donors' samples.

This clonotype was recorded at least ten times. The chain links TRBV5-5 to TRBJ2-3; 8 positions agree with TRBD2. CDR1 and CDR2 from the germline V gene are SGHKS and YYEKEE (reference sequence). V shed 1 base, J shed 1 base, and the junction held 5 bases outside the gene matches. The CDR3 is 16 residues long. CDR3 sequence: CASSLYGGGGTDTQYF. The CDR3 DNA reads TGTGCCAGCAGCTTGTACGGGGGGGGGGGCACAGATACGCAGTATTTT.

The chain couples TRBV5-6 to TRBJ2-5; 10 bases fit TRBD2. Germline V CDR1 and CDR2: SGHDT, YYEEEE. Germline trimming cut 3 bases from V and 1 base from J; bases unmatched to any gene: 6. The length of the CDR3 is 16 residues. CDR3 in DNA: TGTGCCAGCAGCTCTAGACTAGCGGGTTCCCAAGAGACCCAGTACTTC. Its protein is CASSSRLAGSQETQYF.

V usage is TRBV7-2 and J usage is TRBJ2-7; weak D call: TRBD1 (5 bases). The CDR3 spans 13 residues. CDR1 is SGHTA, CDR2 FQGNSA, per germline. V dropped 2 bases and J dropped 4 bases, with 9 bases sitting between them. The CDR3 spells CASSLSAGYEQYF. Here the CDR3 DNA reads TGTGCCAGCAGCTTATCTGCAGGGTACGAGCAGTACTTC.

This clonotype was observed many times. It may be a read error: a sequence one base away is much more abundant. This rearrangement joins TRBV6-5 to TRBJ2-6; no firm D call. Germline CDR1 and CDR2: MNHEY and SVGAGI. This CDR3 is 15 amino acids long. Trimming removed 8 bases at V and 0 bases at J, with 11 bases between. In DNA form, the CDR3 reads TGTGCCAGCCCACGCTGTCGCTCTGGGGCCAACGTCCTGACTTTC. Its protein product is CASPRCRSGANVLTF.

V is TRBV6-6 and J is TRBJ2-5; 11 bases are a match to TRBD2. This CDR3 comprises 16 residues. CDR1 is MNHNY, CDR2 SVGAGI, per germline (reference sequence). With 10 bases clipped from V and 5 bases from J, the junction kept 15 bases outside the gene matches. The CDR3 spells CATSRLAGRGGETQYF. The CDR3 coding sequence is TGTGCCACTTCACGACTAGCGGGGAGGGGAGGTGAGACCCAGTACTTC.

Points on this clonotype: A much bigger clone sits one base away, suggesting this may be a read error. J is TRBJ1-2 and V is TRBV11-2; tentative D call: TRBD1 (5 bases). V shed 2 bases and J shed 10 bases, with 11 bases lying between them. The CDR3 is 12 amino acids. Germline V gives CDR1 SGHAT, CDR2 FQNNGV. The CDR3 nucleotides read TGTGCCAGCAGCTTACAAAGAGGGGCCTACACCTTC. As protein: CASSLQRGAYTF.